In this sample, the clone carrying this T cell receptor (beta chain) turned up a few times. These data belong to a study of spatial heterogeneity in lung cancer. TCRdb re-called the 5' RACE reads through MiXCR, storing one row per CDR3 protein. The table records 95,000 to 130,000 distinct CDR3 sequences, 9.5% to 15% of them present only once. The V gene end was trimmed by 6 bases and the J gene end by 1 base; junction bases not matched to a gene: 0. The CDR3 runs to 14 residues. Per germline, CDR1 LGHNA and CDR2 YSLEER. Described time point: blood at routine non-recurrence follow-up after resection. Sequencing was performed on whole RNA extracted from tumor and nontumor lung tissue, or from frozen PBMC, and the material was left unsorted.

This receptor was obtained from a male donor with early-stage non-small cell lung cancer. The source was PBMCs, collected at follow-up. The genes are TRBV4-3 and TRBJ2-2; 9 bases align to TRBD2. CDR3 coding DNA: TGCGCCAGCAGGACTAGCGGGAACACCGGGGAGCTGTTTTTT. It translates to CASRTSGNTGELFF.